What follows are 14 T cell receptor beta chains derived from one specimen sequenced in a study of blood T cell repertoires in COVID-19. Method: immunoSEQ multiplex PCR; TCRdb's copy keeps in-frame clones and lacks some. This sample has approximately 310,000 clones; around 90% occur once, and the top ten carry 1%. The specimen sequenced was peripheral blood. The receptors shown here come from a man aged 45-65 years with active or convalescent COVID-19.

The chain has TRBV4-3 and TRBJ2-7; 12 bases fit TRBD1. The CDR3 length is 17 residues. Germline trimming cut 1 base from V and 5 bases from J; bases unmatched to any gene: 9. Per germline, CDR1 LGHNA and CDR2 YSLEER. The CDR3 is CASSQVSGQGARNEQYF. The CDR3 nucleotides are TGCGCCAGCAGCCAAGTATCGGGACAGGGGGCTCGTAACGAGCAGTACTTC.

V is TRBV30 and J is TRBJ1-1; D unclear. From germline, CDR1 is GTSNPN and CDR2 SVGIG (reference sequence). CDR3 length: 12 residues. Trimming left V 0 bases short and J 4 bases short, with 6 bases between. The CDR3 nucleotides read TGTGCCTGGAGTGTCTCGGGCACTGAAGCTTTCTTT. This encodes CAWSVSGTEAFF.

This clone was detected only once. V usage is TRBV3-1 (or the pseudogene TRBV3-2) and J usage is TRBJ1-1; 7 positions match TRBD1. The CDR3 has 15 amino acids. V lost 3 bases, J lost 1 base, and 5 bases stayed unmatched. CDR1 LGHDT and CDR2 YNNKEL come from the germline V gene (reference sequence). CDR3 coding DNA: TGTGCCAGCAGCCAGAGCGACAGGGCGAACACTGAAGCTTTCTTT. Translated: CASSQSDRANTEAFF.

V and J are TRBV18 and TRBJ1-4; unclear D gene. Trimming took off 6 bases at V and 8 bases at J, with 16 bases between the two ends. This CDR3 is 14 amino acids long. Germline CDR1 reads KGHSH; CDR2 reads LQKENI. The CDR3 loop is CASSMAGGGEKLFF. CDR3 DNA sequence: TGTGCCAGCTCCATGGCAGGAGGTGGCGAAAAACTGTTTTTT.

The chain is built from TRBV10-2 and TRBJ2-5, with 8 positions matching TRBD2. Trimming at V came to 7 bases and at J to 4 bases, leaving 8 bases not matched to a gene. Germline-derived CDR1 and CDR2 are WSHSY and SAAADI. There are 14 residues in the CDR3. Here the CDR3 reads CASKPGLGGETQYF. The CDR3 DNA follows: TGCGCCAGCAAACCGGGACTAGGAGGAGAGACCCAGTACTTC.

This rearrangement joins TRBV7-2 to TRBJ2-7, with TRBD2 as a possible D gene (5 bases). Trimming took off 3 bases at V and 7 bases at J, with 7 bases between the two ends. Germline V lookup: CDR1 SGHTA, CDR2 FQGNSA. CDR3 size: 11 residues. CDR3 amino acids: CASSLRGEQYF. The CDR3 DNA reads TGTGCCAGCAGCTTGCGCGGGGAGCAGTACTTC.

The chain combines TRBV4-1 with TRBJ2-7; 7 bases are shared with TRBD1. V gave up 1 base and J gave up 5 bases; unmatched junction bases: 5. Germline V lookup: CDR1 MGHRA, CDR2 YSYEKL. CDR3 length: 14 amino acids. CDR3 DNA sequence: TGCGCCAGCAGCCAAGGGGGACAGATCCACGAGCAGTACTTC. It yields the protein CASSQGGQIHEQYF.

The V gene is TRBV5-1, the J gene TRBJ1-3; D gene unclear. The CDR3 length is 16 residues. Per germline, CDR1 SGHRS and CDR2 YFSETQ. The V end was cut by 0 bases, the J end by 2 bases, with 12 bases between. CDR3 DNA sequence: TGCGCCAGCAGCTTGGCCGCTCTCGGGGCTGGAAACACCATATATTTT. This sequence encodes CASSLAALGAGNTIYF.

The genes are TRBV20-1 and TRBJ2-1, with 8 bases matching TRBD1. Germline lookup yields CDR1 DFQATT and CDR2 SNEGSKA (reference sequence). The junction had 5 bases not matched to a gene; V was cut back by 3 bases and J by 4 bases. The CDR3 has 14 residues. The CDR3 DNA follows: TGCAGTGCTAGTCCCCGGACAGGGTACAATGAGCAGTTCTTC. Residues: CSASPRTGYNEQFF.

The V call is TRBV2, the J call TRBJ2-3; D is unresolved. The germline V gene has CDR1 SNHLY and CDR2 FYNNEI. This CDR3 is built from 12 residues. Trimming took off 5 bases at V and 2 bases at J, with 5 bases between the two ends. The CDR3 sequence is CASSRSTDTQYF. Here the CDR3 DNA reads TGTGCCAGCAGTCGGTCCACAGATACGCAGTATTTT.

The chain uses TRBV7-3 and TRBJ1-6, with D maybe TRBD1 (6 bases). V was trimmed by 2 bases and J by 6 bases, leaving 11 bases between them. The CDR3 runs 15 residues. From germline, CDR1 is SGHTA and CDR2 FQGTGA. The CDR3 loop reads CASSLAAGVNSPLHF. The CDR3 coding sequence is TGTGCCAGCAGCTTAGCCGCAGGGGTTAATTCACCCCTCCACTTT.

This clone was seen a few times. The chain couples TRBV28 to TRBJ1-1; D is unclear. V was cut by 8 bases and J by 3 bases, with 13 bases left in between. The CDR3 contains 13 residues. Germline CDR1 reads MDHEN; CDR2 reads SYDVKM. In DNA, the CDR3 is TGTGCCAGCCTCTCTAGTGTGGACACTGAAGCTTTCTTT. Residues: CASLSSVDTEAFF.

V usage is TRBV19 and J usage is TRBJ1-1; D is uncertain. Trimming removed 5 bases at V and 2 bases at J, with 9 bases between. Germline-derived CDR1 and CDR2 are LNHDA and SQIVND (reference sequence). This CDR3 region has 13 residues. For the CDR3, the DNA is TGTGCCAGTAGTGCCGAGGTAAACACTGAAGCTTTCTTT. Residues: CASSAEVNTEAFF.

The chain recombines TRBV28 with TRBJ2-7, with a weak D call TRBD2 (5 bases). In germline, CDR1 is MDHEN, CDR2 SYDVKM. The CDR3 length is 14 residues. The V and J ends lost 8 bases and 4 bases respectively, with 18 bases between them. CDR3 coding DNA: TGTGCCAGCCAGGAGGAGCCTTCAAATTACGAGCAGTACTTC. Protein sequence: CASQEEPSNYEQYF.